The rows below give T cell receptor beta chains drawn from one sample of a study of blood T cell repertoires in COVID-19. Generated by immunoSEQ multiplex PCR, the TCRdb table keeps only in-frame clones and is missing some. The table lists some 200,000 clones, roughly 80% of them singletons. Sequencing was performed on peripheral blood. The receptors shown here come from a woman aged 70-85 years with acute or convalescent COVID-19. The CDR3 runs from the conserved cysteine through the conserved F or W. Fields, in order: V gene, D gene, J gene, clone size, CDR3 protein, CDR3 DNA. A D gene is named only where the DNA matches it firmly. Clone size appears in some rows only: once, few, many, or a class for an expanded clone.

TRBV6-2/TRBV6-3,NA,TRBJ2-6,NA,CASSYGTPSGANVLTF,TGTGCCAGCAGTTACGGGACACCCTCTGGGGCCAACGTCCTGACTTTC
TRBV11-3,TRBD1,TRBJ2-7,NA,CASTTKGQGIHEQYF,TGTGCCAGCACAACAAAAGGACAGGGGATCCACGAGCAGTACTTC
TRBV19,TRBD2,TRBJ2-3,NA,CASKTTGLAGGPGDTQYF,TGTGCCAGTAAGACTACCGGGCTAGCGGGGGGGCCTGGAGATACGCAGTATTTT
TRBV3-1/TRBV3-2,TRBD1,TRBJ1-1,once,CASSLGQGFIMNTEAFF,TGTGCCAGCAGCCTGGGACAGGGGTTCATTATGAACACTGAAGCTTTCTTT
TRBV7-9,TRBD1,TRBJ2-2,once,CASSSSGTGVRGELFF,TGTGCCAGCAGCTCGTCCGGGACAGGGGTTCGGGGGGAGCTGTTTTTT
TRBV18,NA,TRBJ1-2,NA,CASSPQGGYGYTF,TGTGCCAGCTCACCGCAGGGAGGGTATGGCTACACCTTC
TRBV10-3,TRBD2,TRBJ2-2,once,CAIKSASGGTGELFF,TGTGCCATCAAATCGGCTAGCGGGGGGACCGGGGAGCTGTTTTTT
TRBV4-1,TRBD1,TRBJ2-3,NA,CASSQDFWAGGTDTQYF,TGCGCCAGCAGCCAAGATTTTTGGGCAGGGGGCACGGATACGCAGTATTTT
TRBV7-6,NA,TRBJ2-1,NA,CASSLVLGKGNEQFF,TGTGCCAGCAGCTTAGTCTTGGGGAAGGGGAATGAGCAGTTCTTC
TRBV6-5,NA,TRBJ1-2,NA,CAAGVGGYTF,TGTGCCGCGGGGGTGGGTGGCTACACCTTC
TRBV7-2,TRBD2,TRBJ2-2,NA,CASSFAAGTGELFF,TGTGCCAGCAGCTTCGCAGCGGGAACCGGGGAGCTGTTTTTT
TRBV7-6,TRBD1,TRBJ2-7,NA,CASSQTGGYEQYF,TGTGCCAGCAGCCAAACAGGGGGCTACGAGCAGTACTTC
TRBV5-1,TRBD2,TRBJ2-3,NA,CASAPLTSGYTDTQYF,TGCGCCAGCGCCCCCTTAACTAGCGGGTACACAGATACGCAGTATTTT
TRBV6-5,TRBD1,TRBJ2-7,NA,CASSPRDRAAYEQYF,TGTGCCAGCAGCCCGAGGGACAGAGCAGCCTACGAGCAGTACTTC
TRBV19,NA,TRBJ2-6,NA,CASSGQALSGANVLTF,TGTGCCAGTAGTGGGCAGGCCCTCTCTGGGGCCAACGTCCTGACTTTC
TRBV7-2,NA,TRBJ2-2,once,CASRPDLNTGELFF,TGTGCCAGCAGACCAGACTTGAACACCGGGGAGCTGTTTTTT
TRBV6-6,TRBD1,TRBJ1-1,NA,CASSDRGVMNTEAFF,TGTGCCAGCAGCGACAGGGGAGTCATGAACACTGAAGCTTTCTTT
TRBV30,TRBD2,TRBJ2-3,NA,CAWSGGLAEGDTQYF,TGTGCCTGGAGTGGGGGACTAGCGGAGGGAGATACGCAGTATTTT
TRBV3-1/TRBV3-2,NA,TRBJ1-2,few,CASSQESGKSGYTF,TGTGCCAGCAGCCAAGAGTCGGGGAAAAGCGGCTACACCTTC
TRBV10-1,TRBD1,TRBJ1-4,NA,CASSDRDREEKLFF,TGCGCCAGCAGTGACCGGGACAGGGAAGAAAAACTGTTTTTT
TRBV6-5,TRBD1,TRBJ1-2,few,CASSYRQGDGYTF,TGTGCCAGCAGTTACAGGCAGGGGGATGGCTACACCTTC
TRBV11-2,NA,TRBJ1-1,NA,CASSLNRVSTEAFF,TGTGCCAGCAGCTTAAACAGGGTCTCGACTGAAGCTTTCTTT
TRBV5-1,NA,TRBJ1-1,NA,CASRRTGTQNTEAFF,TGCGCCAGCCGTCGTACCGGGACACAGAACACTGAAGCTTTCTTT
TRBV5-1,TRBD1,TRBJ2-2,NA,CASSWDRGGGELFF,TGCGCCAGCAGCTGGGACAGGGGTGGCGGGGAGCTGTTTTTT
TRBV2,TRBD2,TRBJ2-2,few,CASTGLLAEHGELFF,TGTGCCAGCACAGGACTCCTAGCGGAACACGGGGAGCTGTTTTTT
TRBV4-1,NA,TRBJ2-1,NA,CASSPRPVGGNYNEQFF,TGCGCCAGCAGCCCGCGACCTGTTGGGGGGAACTACAATGAGCAGTTCTTC
TRBV9,NA,TRBJ1-1,NA,CASSGRLQGIAFF,TGTGCCAGCAGCGGACGGCTTCAGGGGATAGCTTTCTTT
TRBV7-9,NA,TRBJ1-1,NA,CASSLTRDTEAFF,TGTGCCAGCAGCTTAACCCGGGACACTGAAGCTTTCTTT
TRBV27,NA,TRBJ2-1,NA,CASSLRASGVGSYNEQFF,TGTGCCAGCAGTTTAAGGGCGTCGGGGGTCGGCTCCTACAATGAGCAGTTCTTC
TRBV7-2,NA,TRBJ2-1,NA,CASSLQTLGGEQFF,TGTGCCAGCAGCTTACAAACCCTAGGAGGTGAGCAGTTCTTC
TRBV5-1,TRBD2,TRBJ2-7,NA,CASSPRTSGGAYEQYF,TGCGCCAGCAGCCCACGGACTAGCGGGGGGGCTTACGAGCAGTACTTC
TRBV5-4,TRBD2,TRBJ2-5,NA,CASSLAGSGGQETQYF,TGTGCCAGCAGCTTGGCCGGTAGCGGGGGGCAAGAGACCCAGTACTTC
TRBV12-5,TRBD1,TRBJ1-2,NA,CASGTGPHGYTF,TGTGCTAGTGGGACAGGGCCCCATGGCTACACCTTC
TRBV11-2,TRBD2,TRBJ2-3,NA,CASSFGLAGGGDTQYF,TGTGCCAGCAGCTTTGGTTTAGCGGGGGGGGGAGATACGCAGTATTTT
TRBV5-4,TRBD2,TRBJ2-1,NA,CASSLGPQRGQPWDYNEQFF,TGTGCCAGCAGCTTGGGCCCCCAGCGGGGGCAACCATGGGACTACAATGAGCAGTTCTTC
TRBV27,TRBD1,TRBJ1-2,once,CASSHGQAISNYGYTF,TGTGCCAGCAGCCACGGACAGGCGATTAGTAACTATGGCTACACCTTC
TRBV25-1,NA,TRBJ1-2,NA,CASSEGGFGYTF,TGTGCCAGCAGCGAGGGGGGGTTCGGCTACACCTTC
TRBV11-2,TRBD1,TRBJ1-1,NA,CASSPRKGATEAFF,TGTGCCAGCAGCCCCCGGAAGGGGGCCACTGAAGCTTTCTTT
TRBV19,TRBD2,TRBJ2-5,NA,CASSPPPLAGGQETQYF,TGTGCCAGTAGTCCACCCCCATTAGCGGGGGGCCAAGAGACCCAGTACTTC
TRBV6-2/TRBV6-3,NA,TRBJ1-1,NA,CASSLGQTSGGPEAFF,TGTGCCAGCAGTTTGGGACAAACCTCGGGCGGCCCTGAAGCTTTCTTT
TRBV27,TRBD2,TRBJ2-3,NA,CASSLNGLVHF,TGTGCCAGCAGTTTGAACGGACTAGTACATTTT